The 21 T cell receptor beta chains in this list originate from one sample, sequenced in a study of cytotoxic CD8 clonotypes in ibrutinib-treated CLL. Sequencing was performed with immunoSEQ multiplex PCR; in TCRdb, only in-frame clones are kept and a portion is missing. Of more than 200,000 clones in the sample, around 70% were seen once. Sequenced here: PBMCs, sampled after 24 months of ibrutinib treatment. The origin of the receptors is a human donor with chronic lymphocytic leukemia.

The CDR3 here is CASGTATDTQYF. DNA for the CDR3: TGTGCCAGTGGAACAGCCACAGATACGCAGTATTTT. This sequence joins TRBV27 and TRBJ2-3; D is unclear. CDR1 is MNHEY and CDR2 is SMNVEV in the germline V gene (reference sequence). V was clipped by 9 bases and J by 2 bases, with 9 bases between them. CDR3 length equals 12 residues.

The J gene is TRBJ2-1, the V gene TRBV19, with TRBD2 as a possible D gene (5 bases). The germline V gene has CDR1 LNHDA and CDR2 SQIVND (reference sequence). The ends were cut back, 8 bases at V and 5 bases at J, with 13 bases in the middle. The CDR3 is made up of 13 amino acids. The CDR3 loop is CASADYADNEQFF. Here the CDR3 DNA reads TGTGCCAGTGCAGACTACGCTGACAATGAGCAGTTCTTC. The full variable domain, rest sourced from reference TRBV19 and TRBJ2-1, is DGGITQSPKYLFRKEGQNVTLSCEQNLNHDAMYWYRQDPGQGLRLIYYSQIVNDFQKGDIAEGYSVSREKKESFPLTVTSAQKNPTAFYLCASADYADNEQFFGPGTRLTVL.

Note on this clone: Its ends do not fully match the called genes, so a read error is possible. Here the CDR3 DNA reads TGTGCCAGCAGCTGGGGACTAGCGGGAGGCCTCTTGGGGTACGAACAGTACTTC. It translates to CASSWGLAGGLLGYEQYF. The rearrangement joins TRBV7-2 to TRBJ2-7; 15 bases are a match to TRBD2. This CDR3 is 18 amino acids long. Germline V gives CDR1 SGHTA, CDR2 FQGNSA.

In this sample, this clone turned up a few times. The gene calls are TRBV4-1 and TRBJ1-2; 9 nucleotides line up with TRBD1. CDR3 length equals 14 residues. Germline V lookup: CDR1 MGHRA, CDR2 YSYEKL. The V gene end was trimmed by 3 bases and the J gene end by 6 bases; junction bases not matched to a gene: 5. The CDR3 region has the DNA TGCGCCAGCAGCCAGGACAGGGGTCAACATGGCTACACCTTC. It codes for CASSQDRGQHGYTF.

This chain joins TRBV18 and TRBJ1-5; the D is unclear. The germline V gene encodes CDR1 KGHSH and CDR2 LQKENI. CDR3 length equals 14 residues. Trimming took off 3 bases at V and 1 base at J, with 7 bases between the two ends. The CDR3 DNA follows: TGTGCCAGCTCACCCCTAGACAGCAATCAGCCCCAGCATTTT. Translating it yields CASSPLDSNQPQHF.

The chain has TRBV7-9 and TRBJ2-1, with TRBD2 as a possible D gene (5 bases). Trimming took 6 bases from V and 9 from J, leaving 12 bases between them. CDR3 length: 12 amino acids. Germline CDR1 is SEHNR and CDR2 is FQNEAQ (reference sequence). The CDR3 spells CASREDPPEQFF. The CDR3 DNA reads as TGTGCCAGCAGGGAGGACCCCCCTGAGCAGTTCTTC.

The genes are TRBV7-9 and TRBJ2-7, with D unresolved. V dropped 0 bases and J dropped 2 bases, with 8 bases sitting between them. Per the germline V gene, CDR1 is SEHNR and CDR2 is FQNEAQ (reference sequence). The CDR3 totals 14 residues. The CDR3 coding sequence is TGTGCCAGCAGCTTAGCCGGTCCCACCTACGAGCAGTACTTC. Protein sequence: CASSLAGPTYEQYF.

This clone was detected a few times. J is TRBJ2-7 and V is TRBV19; TRBD2 agrees at 7 bases. With 9 bases clipped from V and 1 base from J, the junction kept 6 bases outside the gene matches. CDR3 length: 13 residues. Germline CDR1 reads LNHDA; CDR2 reads SQIVND (reference sequence). CDR3 nucleotide sequence: TGTGCCAGCCGGGGAGGGATATCCTACGAGCAGTACTTC. Its translation is CASRGGISYEQYF.

The chain employs TRBV6-5 and TRBJ2-7; no clear D gene. The CDR3 runs 11 residues. Deletions cut 5 bases from V and 3 bases from J, with 5 bases between. Germline lookup yields CDR1 MNHEY and CDR2 SVGAGI. Here the CDR3 DNA reads TGTGCCAGCAGTGTGAACTACGAGCAGTACTTC. It encodes CASSVNYEQYF.

A remark on this clone: A read error may produce the germline difference seen at one junction end. This rearrangement joins TRBV7-7 to TRBJ2-5; no clear D gene. CDR3 size: 13 residues. Germline V lookup: CDR1 SSHAT, CDR2 FNYEAQ (reference sequence). The CDR3 is CASSLRGQETQYF. DNA of the CDR3: TGTGCTAGCAGCTTGAGAGGACAAGAGACCCAGTACTTC.

V and J are TRBV4-1 and TRBJ1-1; D unresolved. The germline V and J ends were trimmed by 0 bases and 3 bases, with 8 bases remaining between them. The CDR3 totals 14 residues. Germline V gene lookup returns CDR1 MGHRA and CDR2 YSYEKL. CDR3 DNA sequence: TGCGCCAGCAGCCAAGAACCGGCTGACACTGAAGCTTTCTTT. Encoded protein: CASSQEPADTEAFF.

The chain is built from TRBV4-1 and TRBJ2-5; 10 bases line up with TRBD1. V was pared by 4 bases and J by 5 bases, with 4 bases of the junction left unmatched. Germline assignment: CDR1 MGHRA and CDR2 YSYEKL. CDR3 size: 14 residues. This chain's CDR3 is CASSLGTGVETQYF. The CDR3 DNA follows: TGCGCCAGCAGCCTCGGGACAGGGGTGGAGACCCAGTACTTC.

This rearrangement joins TRBV28 to TRBJ1-1; tentatively, D is TRBD1 (5 bases). From germline, CDR1 is MDHEN and CDR2 SYDVKM. V lost 3 bases and J lost 0, with 8 bases in between. This CDR3 is built from 14 residues. CDR3 amino acids: CASSFGTMNTEAFF. The CDR3 DNA sequence: TGTGCCAGCAGTTTTGGGACTATGAACACTGAAGCTTTCTTT.

The V gene is TRBV9, the J gene TRBJ1-1; D remains unclear. Trimming cost V 3 bases and J 8 bases, with 14 bases left between them. CDR1 and CDR2 (germline): SGDLS, YYNGEE. The CDR3 is 13 residues long. In nucleotides, the CDR3 is TGTGCCAGCAGCGACACCCGAGACCCCGAAGCTTTCTTT. It codes for CASSDTRDPEAFF.

The genes are TRBV10-3 and TRBJ1-1; TRBD1 matches 11 bases. CDR3 length equals 14 residues. Germline assignment: CDR1 ENHRY and CDR2 SYGVKD. V gave up 11 bases and J gave up 0 bases; unmatched junction bases: 5. The CDR3 protein is CAARTGGLNTEAFF. CDR3 in DNA: TGTGCCGCCCGGACAGGGGGCTTGAACACTGAAGCTTTCTTT.

The rearrangement uses TRBV5-1 and TRBJ2-1; D might be TRBD2 (6 bases). Germline CDR1 is SGHRS and CDR2 is YFSETQ. V gave up 2 bases and J gave up 6 bases, with 15 bases separating them. The length of the CDR3 is 15 residues. The CDR3 sequence is CASSFTGLAPNEQFF. CDR3 nucleotides: TGCGCCAGCAGCTTCACGGGACTCGCCCCCAATGAGCAGTTCTTC.

The chain carries TRBV5-1 and TRBJ2-1; D uncertain. Trimming removed 4 bases from V and 0 bases from J, with 11 bases in between. The CDR3 totals 15 residues. Germline V gene sequence: CDR1 SGHRS, CDR2 YFSETQ. The CDR3, as DNA: TGCGCCAGCAGCGCCCAGGCCTACTCCTACAATGAGCAGTTCTTC. Translation gives CASSAQAYSYNEQFF.

The V gene is TRBV6-5, the J gene TRBJ2-7; 7 positions match TRBD2. Germline V gene sequence: CDR1 MNHEY, CDR2 SVGAGI. The CDR3 totals 15 residues. V lost 2 bases to trimming and J lost 5 bases; unmatched junction nucleotides: 9. The CDR3, as DNA: TGTGCCAGCAGTTACGCAGCGGGAAGGTGGGACGAGCAGTACTTC. It translates to CASSYAAGRWDEQYF.

The chain combines TRBV7-2 with TRBJ2-1, with D maybe TRBD2 (6 bases). CDR3 size: 15 residues. Germline V gives CDR1 SGHTA, CDR2 FQGNSA. V was cut by 11 bases and J by 8 bases, with 25 bases left in between. The CDR3 sequence: CAWGIETRPQDEQFF. DNA for the CDR3: TGTGCCTGGGGGATCGAGACTAGGCCGCAAGATGAGCAGTTCTTC.

With respect to this clone: Other DNA sequences in this sample translate to the same CDR3. The V gene is TRBV27, the J gene TRBJ2-5; D unresolved. CDR1 and CDR2 from the germline V gene are MNHEY and SMNVEV (reference sequence). Trimming removed 4 bases from V and 5 bases from J, with 8 bases in between. The CDR3 covers 12 residues. As DNA, the CDR3 is TGTGCCAGCAGTTCGGCCTCGGAGACCCAGTACTTC. It yields the protein CASSSASETQYF.

This chain connects TRBV11-3 to TRBJ2-3; the D gene is possibly TRBD2 (6 bases). Germline V gene sequence: CDR1 SGHNT, CDR2 YENEEA. The length of the CDR3 is 12 residues. V was trimmed by 4 bases and J by 5 bases, leaving 7 bases between them. CDR3 sequence: CASSWREDTQYF. CDR3 nucleotides: TGTGCCAGCAGCTGGCGGGAAGATACGCAGTATTTT.